One and the same sample provided the 5 T cell receptor beta chains below, sequenced in a study of blood T cell repertoires in COVID-19. Clones were read by immunoSEQ multiplex PCR, and TCRdb kept only the in-frame ones, dropping some. This sample has 110,000 or so clones, with approximately 85% found just once. The sample taken for sequencing was peripheral blood. These receptors all stem from a woman in her fifties or sixties with COVID-19, enrolled during active disease.

This sequence joins TRBV5-6 and TRBJ2-7; tentative D call: TRBD2 (6 bases). The V gene's germline CDR1 is SGHDT and CDR2 YYEEEE. Trimming pared 2 bases from V and 5 bases from J, leaving 14 bases between. The CDR3 covers 14 residues. The CDR3 is CASSFETSRHEQYF. CDR3 in DNA: TGTGCCAGCAGCTTCGAGACTAGTAGGCACGAGCAGTACTTC.

This sequence joins TRBV18 and TRBJ1-1; 10 bases align to TRBD1. This CDR3 is 15 amino acids long. The germline V gene has CDR1 KGHSH and CDR2 LQKENI. V lost 3 bases and J lost 6; bases outside the gene matches: 7. CDR3 protein: CASSPEQGTGAEAFF. CDR3 bases: TGTGCCAGCTCACCCGAACAGGGGACAGGGGCTGAAGCTTTCTTT.

The chain carries TRBV20-1 and TRBJ2-7; 9 nucleotides agree with TRBD1. The CDR3 loop spans 14 amino acids. The germline V gene encodes CDR1 DFQATT and CDR2 SNEGSKA (reference sequence). With 3 bases clipped from V and 5 bases from J, the junction kept 8 bases outside the gene matches. This CDR3 is CSASGGQGLNEQYF. CDR3 bases: TGCAGTGCTAGTGGGGGACAGGGTCTCAACGAGCAGTACTTC.

The chain is built from TRBV6-5 and TRBJ2-7; perhaps TRBD1 as D (6 bases). The germline gives CDR1 MNHEY, CDR2 SVGAGI. CDR3 length: 13 amino acids. The V gene lost 5 bases and the J gene lost 4 bases, with 12 bases spanning the gap. The CDR3 here is CASSNRVGYEQYF. In DNA, the CDR3 is TGTGCCAGCAGTAACAGGGTTGGGTACGAGCAGTACTTC.

The genes are TRBV6-1 and TRBJ1-2, with D hard to call. Germline loops: CDR1 MNHNS, CDR2 SASEGT. The CDR3 spans 14 residues. With 0 bases removed from V and 8 bases from J, the gap between germline ends came to 13 bases. The CDR3 DNA sequence: TGTGCCAGCAGTGAAGCGGTGGAGGGTCGGGGCTACACCTTC. Its protein is CASSEAVEGRGYTF.